The clone carrying this TCR beta chain occurred a few times. TCRdb keeps only in-frame clones here, not all; method: immunoSEQ multiplex PCR. Here the sample spans 700,000 or so clones, 70% to 90% being singletons. This specimen belongs to a study of shared T cell receptors in the human thymus. The germline V and J ends were trimmed by 3 bases and 4 bases, with 19 bases remaining between them. The CDR3 spans 16 residues. In germline, CDR1 is MDHEN, CDR2 SYDVKM. This sample was also put to use in a study of human thymus T cells. That source reports: Corrective cardiac operations yielded the resected thymus tissue. It looked as if thymic and blood repertoires used V and J genes in a biased way. Related work showed strongly overlapping thymic repertoires across unrelated individuals.

The specimen was thymocytes. The chain recombines TRBV28 with TRBJ2-7; D is undetermined. This TCR was recovered from a girl under three years old with a congenital heart defect. The CDR3 DNA follows: TGTGCCAGCAGTTTCTCATCAGGTGGGCCTCAATACGAGCAGTACTTC. It encodes CASSFSSGGPQYEQYF.